This section outlines one T cell receptor beta chain sequence together with its context. Its antigen is as yet unknown. The source of the sample is a study of cytomegalovirus exposure and HLA in healthy donors. 60 Vbeta and 13 Jbeta primers were used in PCR. In the source study's methods: Later reanalysis found tens of millions of unique TCR beta chains, roughly 10 million of them shared. Produced via immunoSEQ multiplex PCR; TCRdb's table is partial and in-frame only. For V, J and clone size, that table is used; D and trimming come from the DNA. The sample carries 90,000 to 100,000 clones, over 75% recorded once. Findings and limits, study-wide: Follow-up analysis found HLA locus-dependent TCR association rates, highest for DRB1 and lowest for HLA-C. In an earlier analysis, about 87% or about 30%: the productive usage of most TCR beta V segments.

The CDR3 runs 14 residues. Trimming removed 5 bases from V and 3 bases from J; junction bases left unmatched: 3. CDR1 and CDR2 (germline): LNHDA, SQIVND (reference sequence). This chain joins TRBV19 and TRBJ1-4, with 7 bases lining up with TRBD1. The sample comprised PBMCs. The receptor was derived from a young man in good health and CMV-seronegative. Here the CDR3 DNA reads TGTGCCAGTAGTCCGACAGGGTCTAATGAAAAACTGTTTTTT. Translated, it gives CASSPTGSNEKLFF. The full variable domain, completed using reference TRBV19 and TRBJ1-4, is DGGITQSPKYLFRKEGQNVTLSCEQNLNHDAMYWYRQDPGQGLRLIYYSQIVNDFQKGDIAEGYSVSREKKESFPLTVTSAQKNPTAFYLCASSPTGSNEKLFFGSGTQLSVL.